The 28 T cell receptor beta chains below come from one sample, sequenced in a study of CD8 T cells in ankylosing spondylitis. TCRdb independently ran MiXCR on the 5' RACE reads; one entry per CDR3 protein. The sample includes approximately 190,000 distinct CDR3 sequences, roughly 13% of them seen just once. The sequenced sample was blood, either unsorted or a sorted T cell fraction (not recorded which). These receptors came from a female donor with ankylosing spondylitis or in good health (not recorded which).

This clonotype has a handful of counts. CDR3 loop: CASSLDLTSGRAGNTQYF. The CDR3 region has the DNA TGTGCCAGCAGCTTAGATTTGACTAGCGGGAGGGCCGGGAATACGCAGTATTTT. The chain uses TRBV11-2 and TRBJ2-3; TRBD2 aligns across 14 bases. From germline, CDR1 is SGHAT and CDR2 FQNNGV. V trimming: 0 bases; J trimming: 7 bases; junction bases outside the gene matches: 9. CDR3 length: 18 amino acids.

As regards this clonotype: A single base separates this from a much larger clone, so it may be a read error. The chain employs TRBV12-3 or TRBV12-4 and TRBJ2-7, with D unclear. This CDR3 contains 11 residues. Trimming cost V 7 bases and J 3 bases, with 7 bases left between them. CDR3 sequence reads: CASMINYEQYF. CDR3 bases: TGTGCCAGCATGATCAACTACGAGCAGTACTTC.

This chain links TRBV7-3 with TRBJ2-1; D is ambiguous. The CDR3 spans 14 residues. CDR1 and CDR2 from the germline V gene are SGHTA and FQGTGA. V gave up 2 bases and J gave up 5 bases, with 10 bases separating them. The DNA of the CDR3 is TGTGCCAGCAGCTTACAGCCTAACCACAATGAGCAGTTCTTC. Amino acid sequence: CASSLQPNHNEQFF.

This clonotype appeared many times. The genes are TRBV12-3 or TRBV12-4 and TRBJ1-2; no definite D call. The CDR3 contains 12 residues. Trimming took 10 bases from V and 7 from J, leaving 16 bases between them. The CDR3 reads CATTWAEPGYTF. CDR3 nucleotides: TGTGCCACCACTTGGGCAGAACCTGGCTACACCTTC.

The gene calls are TRBV28 and TRBJ2-1; 11 positions agree with TRBD1. The trim removed 9 bases at V and 8 bases at J, leaving 12 bases unmatched. Germline CDR1 and CDR2: MDHEN and SYDVKM. CDR3 size: 15 residues. The CDR3 reads CASGMPGQGEDEQFF. DNA for the CDR3: TGTGCCAGTGGGATGCCGGGACAGGGGGAAGATGAGCAGTTCTTC.

This clonotype was counted many times. V usage is TRBV2 and J usage is TRBJ2-4; 8 bases align to TRBD2. With V trimmed by 5 bases and J by 9 bases, 6 bases remained unmatched. Germline lookup yields CDR1 SNHLY and CDR2 FYNNEI. The CDR3 runs to 13 residues. The chain's CDR3 is CASSRGLEAIQYF. The DNA for the CDR3 is TGTGCCAGCAGTAGGGGACTAGAAGCCATTCAGTACTTC.

This chain uses TRBV4-1 with TRBJ1-1, with D unresolved. Germline loops: CDR1 MGHRA, CDR2 YSYEKL. The CDR3 consists of 14 residues. Trimming took off 5 bases at V and 3 bases at J, with 13 bases between the two ends. CDR3 bases: TGCGCCAGCAGCGGTTCTAACGGGGACACTGAAGCTTTCTTT. This translates into CASSGSNGDTEAFF.

This clonotype was recorded at least ten times. V usage is TRBV6-1 and J usage is TRBJ2-3; D is unclear. Per the germline V gene, CDR1 is MNHNS and CDR2 is SASEGT. V dropped 5 bases and J dropped 4 bases, with 16 bases sitting between them. The CDR3 runs to 15 residues. The CDR3 DNA reads as TGTGCCAGCAGTCCCCGAGGATTAGGAGCAGATACGCAGTATTTT. Residues: CASSPRGLGADTQYF.

This CDR3 is CANQCRGAYEQYF. CDR3 DNA: TGCGCCAACCAATGCAGGGGAGCCTACGAGCAGTACTTC. The rearrangement joins TRBV23-1 to TRBJ2-7, with TRBD1 as a possible D gene (6 bases). TRBV23-1 is given ORF status, its function remaining uncertain. CDR3 length equals 13 residues. Trimming pared 10 bases from V and 2 bases from J, leaving 15 bases between.

This clonotype showed up just once. The V call is TRBV19, the J call TRBJ2-7; 8 bases are shared with TRBD2. J lost 5 bases, V lost 2 bases, and 8 bases had no gene match. Germline CDR1 is LNHDA and CDR2 is SQIVND (reference sequence). The CDR3 runs to 15 residues. The CDR3 bases are TGTGCCAGTAGTATAAGCGGGAGTAACGTCGACGAGCAGTACTTC. Translation gives CASSISGSNVDEQYF. The full variable domain, in which reference TRBV19 and TRBJ2-7 provide the parts outside the CDR3, is DGGITQSPKYLFRKEGQNVTLSCEQNLNHDAMYWYRQDPGQGLRLIYYSQIVNDFQKGDIAEGYSVSREKKESFPLTVTSAQKNPTAFYLCASSISGSNVDEQYFGPGTRLTVT.

Of note for this clonotype: Just one base apart from a much larger clone, this may be a read error. The gene calls are TRBV11-2 and TRBJ2-1; the D is unclear. From germline, CDR1 is SGHAT and CDR2 FQNNGV. The CDR3 extends over 15 amino acids. The CDR3 spells CASSLAVSSYNEQLF. The CDR3, as DNA: TGTGCCAGCAGCTTAGCGGTTAGCTCCTACAATGAGCAGCTCTTC.

This clonotype was detected ten times or more. The J gene is TRBJ2-7, the V gene TRBV5-6; D unresolved. V lost 2 bases to trimming and J lost 2 bases, with 5 bases between them. The CDR3 length is 12 residues. Germline V lookup: CDR1 SGHDT, CDR2 YYEEEE. The CDR3 sequence: CASSFQAYEQYF. Written as DNA, the CDR3 is TGTGCCAGCAGCTTCCAGGCCTACGAGCAGTACTTC.

This clonotype was seen many times. The rearrangement joins TRBV3-1 to TRBJ2-7; D tentatively reads TRBD1 or TRBD2 (5 bases each). The germline V and J ends were trimmed by 0 bases and 2 bases, with 8 bases remaining between them. The CDR3 contains 14 residues. Germline CDR1 is LGHDT and CDR2 is YNNKEL (reference sequence). The CDR3 bases are TGTGCCAGCAGCCAAGATTGGGGACCCTACGAGCAGTACTTC. This sequence encodes CASSQDWGPYEQYF.

This clonotype was detected many times. The CDR3 sequence: CASSPSSQQFF. The CDR3 DNA follows: TGTGCCAGCAGTCCCAGTAGCCAGCAGTTCTTC. The chain joins TRBV28 to TRBJ2-1, with no clear D. The CDR3 totals 11 residues. CDR1 and CDR2 from the germline V gene are MDHEN and SYDVKM. The V gene lost 5 bases and the J gene lost 11 bases, with 10 bases spanning the gap.

At least ten counts were recorded for this clonotype. The V gene is TRBV5-1, the J gene TRBJ1-4; D gene ambiguous. This CDR3 contains 14 residues. The germline V and J ends were trimmed by 4 bases and 7 bases, with 14 bases remaining between them. Per germline, CDR1 SGHRS and CDR2 YFSETQ. The CDR3 reads CASSTYERSEKLFF. CDR3 DNA: TGCGCCAGCAGCACCTACGAGAGGAGTGAAAAACTGTTTTTT.

This clonotype showed up just a few times. The CDR3 nucleotides read TGTGCCAGCCGCTTCACCCTTGGTTCACCCCTCCACTTT. It yields the protein CASRFTLGSPLHF. The V call is TRBV27, the J call TRBJ1-6; no definite D call. The ends were cut back, 8 bases at V and 9 bases at J, with 14 bases in the middle. From germline, CDR1 is MNHEY and CDR2 SMNVEV (reference sequence). The CDR3 length is 13 residues.

As for this clonotype: A much larger clone differs by one base, so this may be a read error. The CDR3 DNA follows: TGTGCCAGCAGGACGGTCGTACGGGCAGACCACGAGACCCAGTACTTC. Residues: CASRTVVRADHETQYF. This rearrangement joins TRBV28 to TRBJ2-5; D call uncertain. This CDR3 is 16 amino acids long. Germline-derived CDR1 and CDR2 are MDHEN and SYDVKM.

This clonotype was recorded at least ten times. The genes are TRBV3-1 and TRBJ2-7; D gene ambiguous. The V end was cut by 1 base, the J end by 4 bases, with 5 bases between. Germline V gene sequence: CDR1 LGHDT, CDR2 YNNKEL (reference sequence). The CDR3 has 12 residues. This CDR3 is CASSQGGYEQYF. CDR3 DNA sequence: TGTGCCAGCAGCCAAGGAGGTTACGAGCAGTACTTC.

J is TRBJ1-5 and V is TRBV6-2 or TRBV6-3; possibly TRBD1 for D (5 bases). The germline V gene has CDR1 MNHEY and CDR2 SVGEGT. CDR3 length: 17 residues. Trimming left V 6 bases short and J 1 base short, with 19 bases between. CDR3 in amino acids: CASRPHIVGESNQPQHF. The CDR3 DNA sequence: TGTGCCAGCAGACCCCATATTGTAGGGGAAAGCAATCAGCCCCAGCATTTT.

Many counts were recorded for this clonotype. V is TRBV27 and J is TRBJ2-3, with a weak D call TRBD2 (6 bases). This CDR3 region has 15 residues. Germline V gene lookup returns CDR1 MNHEY and CDR2 SMNVEV (reference sequence). V lost 5 bases and J 1 base, leaving 13 bases between the germline ends. CDR3 DNA: TGTGCCAGCAGTCTTCTCGGGGGAGGCACAGATACGCAGTATTTT. Protein sequence: CASSLLGGGTDTQYF.

This clonotype was observed a handful of times. The chain is built from TRBV20-1 and TRBJ2-5, with 11 bases identical to TRBD2. Germline assignment: CDR1 DFQATT and CDR2 SNEGSKA (reference sequence). Unmatched junction bases numbered 15, after V lost 4 bases and J lost 5 bases. The CDR3 is 17 amino acids. The CDR3: CSATERLAGGGRETQYF. The CDR3 DNA is TGCAGTGCTACAGAAAGGCTAGCGGGAGGCGGGCGGGAGACCCAGTACTTC.

This clonotype was seen ten or more times. V and J are TRBV24-1 and TRBJ2-1, with D possibly being TRBD1 (7 bases). The germline V gene has CDR1 KGHDR and CDR2 SFDVKD. The CDR3 is 16 residues long. V dropped 4 bases and J dropped 2 bases, with 14 bases sitting between them. CDR3 DNA sequence: TGTGCCACCAGTGACCCCGGAGGGGGCACCTACAATGAGCAGTTCTTC. Translating gives CATSDPGGGTYNEQFF.

There are a few counts of this clonotype. This chain uses TRBV7-2 with TRBJ2-1; TRBD2 matches at 11 bases. Germline V gene sequence: CDR1 SGHTA, CDR2 FQGNSA. Unmatched junction bases numbered 4, after V lost 5 bases and J lost 4 bases. The length of the CDR3 is 15 residues. Here the CDR3 reads CASSGGTSGYNEQFF. The CDR3 DNA is TGTGCCAGCAGCGGCGGGACTAGCGGATACAATGAGCAGTTCTTC.

This clonotype came up many times. The chain employs TRBV7-9 and TRBJ2-7; possible D gene TRBD2, 5 bases. Germline-derived CDR1 and CDR2 are SEHNR and FQNEAQ (reference sequence). This CDR3 contains 14 residues. With 2 bases removed from V and 2 bases from J, the gap between germline ends came to 10 bases. CDR3 residues: CASSLRGATYEQYF. CDR3 bases: TGTGCCAGCAGCTTACGGGGTGCGACCTACGAGCAGTACTTC.

This clonotype was observed a handful of times. The chain recombines TRBV6-5 with TRBJ2-7; TRBD2 agrees at 7 bases. V was pared by 0 bases and J by 2 bases, with 7 bases of the junction left unmatched. The CDR3 spans 16 residues. The germline V gene has CDR1 MNHEY and CDR2 SVGAGI. The CDR3 region has the DNA TGTGCCAGCAGTTACTCGTTTACGGGAGGCACCTACGAGCAGTACTTC. It translates to CASSYSFTGGTYEQYF.

This clonotype was seen at least ten times. The rearrangement uses TRBV20-1 and TRBJ2-5, with D perhaps matching TRBD2 (7 bases). Trimming shortened V by 2 bases and J by 4 bases, and 23 bases separated the two germline ends. CDR1 and CDR2 (germline): DFQATT, SNEGSKA (reference sequence). The CDR3 consists of 17 residues. The CDR3 sequence: CSARRAQLRGGGETQYF. DNA of the CDR3: TGCAGTGCTAGAAGGGCGCAATTGAGGGGAGGGGGAGAGACCCAGTACTTC.

This clonotype came up many times. This chain uses TRBV29-1 with TRBJ2-5, with no clear D. Trimming left V 7 bases short and J 2 bases short, with 11 bases between. The CDR3 covers 12 residues. Germline CDR1 SQVTM, CDR2 ANQGSEA. The DNA of the CDR3 is TGCAGCGAGGCGGACGGACAAGAGACCCAGTACTTC. Amino acids: CSEADGQETQYF.

At least ten counts were recorded for this clonotype. The chain joins TRBV20-1 to TRBJ2-7; D gene unclear. CDR3 length: 13 amino acids. Germline assignment: CDR1 DFQATT and CDR2 SNEGSKA (reference sequence). Trimming cost V 3 bases and J 3 bases, with 12 bases left between them. CDR3 in amino acids: CSASGPPNYEQYF. The CDR3 DNA sequence: TGCAGTGCTAGTGGTCCCCCCAACTACGAGCAGTACTTC.